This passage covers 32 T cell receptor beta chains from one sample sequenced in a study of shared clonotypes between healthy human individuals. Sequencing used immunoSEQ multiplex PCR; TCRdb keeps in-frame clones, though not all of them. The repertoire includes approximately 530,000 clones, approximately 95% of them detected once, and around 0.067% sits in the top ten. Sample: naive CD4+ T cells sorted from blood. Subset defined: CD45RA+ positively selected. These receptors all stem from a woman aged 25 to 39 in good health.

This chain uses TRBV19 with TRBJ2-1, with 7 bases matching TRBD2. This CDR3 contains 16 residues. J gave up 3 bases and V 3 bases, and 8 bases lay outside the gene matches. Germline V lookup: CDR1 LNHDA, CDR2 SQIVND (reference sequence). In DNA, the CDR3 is TGTGCCAGTAGTATTGTGGAGCGGGATCTCTACAATGAGCAGTTCTTC. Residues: CASSIVERDLYNEQFF.

The chain's CDR3 is CTSSQDEGSLNTEAFF. DNA of the CDR3: TGCACCAGCAGCCAAGATGAGGGGTCCCTGAACACTGAAGCTTTCTTT. V and J are TRBV1 and TRBJ1-1. TRBV1 is labeled a pseudogene. This CDR3 region has 16 residues.

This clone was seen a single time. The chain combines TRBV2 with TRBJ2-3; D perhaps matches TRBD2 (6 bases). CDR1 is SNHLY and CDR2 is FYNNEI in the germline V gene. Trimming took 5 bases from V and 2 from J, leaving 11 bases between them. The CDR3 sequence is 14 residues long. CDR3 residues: CASSKGLTTDTQYF. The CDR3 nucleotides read TGTGCCAGCAGTAAGGGACTCACCACAGATACGCAGTATTTT. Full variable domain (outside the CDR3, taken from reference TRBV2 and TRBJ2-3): EPEVTQTPSHQVTQMGQEVILRCVPISNHLYFYWYRQILGQKVEFLVSFYNNEISEKSEIFDDQFSVERPDGSNFTLKIRSTKLEDSAMYFCASSKGLTTDTQYFGPGTRLTVL.

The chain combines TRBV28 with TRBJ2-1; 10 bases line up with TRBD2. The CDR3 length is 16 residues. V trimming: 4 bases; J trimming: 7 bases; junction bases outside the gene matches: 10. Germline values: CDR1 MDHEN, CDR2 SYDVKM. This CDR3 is CASSSHLAGVLNEQFF. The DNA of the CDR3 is TGTGCCAGCAGTTCCCACCTAGCGGGAGTACTTAATGAGCAGTTCTTC.

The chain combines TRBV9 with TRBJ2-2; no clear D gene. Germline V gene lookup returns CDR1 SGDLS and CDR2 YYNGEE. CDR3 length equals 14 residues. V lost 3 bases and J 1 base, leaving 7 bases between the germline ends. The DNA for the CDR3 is TGTGCCAGCAGCGCCAACATGAACACCGGGGAGCTGTTTTTT. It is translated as CASSANMNTGELFF.

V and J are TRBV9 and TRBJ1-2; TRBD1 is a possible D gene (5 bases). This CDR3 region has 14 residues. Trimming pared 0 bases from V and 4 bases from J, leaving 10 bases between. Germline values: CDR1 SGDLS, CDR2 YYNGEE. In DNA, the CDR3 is TGTGCCAGCAGCGTAGTTTCGCAGGGCTATGGCTACACCTTC. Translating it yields CASSVVSQGYGYTF.

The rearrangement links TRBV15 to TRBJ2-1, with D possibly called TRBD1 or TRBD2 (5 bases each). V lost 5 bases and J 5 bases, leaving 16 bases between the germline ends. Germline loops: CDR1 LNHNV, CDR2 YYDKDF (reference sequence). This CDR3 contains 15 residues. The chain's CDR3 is CATSPGPGRNNEQFF. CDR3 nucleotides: TGTGCCACCAGCCCGGGGCCTGGAAGAAACAATGAGCAGTTCTTC.

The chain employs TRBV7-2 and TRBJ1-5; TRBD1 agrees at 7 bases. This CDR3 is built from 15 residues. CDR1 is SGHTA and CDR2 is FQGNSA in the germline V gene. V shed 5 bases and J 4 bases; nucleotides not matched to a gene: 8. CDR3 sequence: CASSSGTAANQPQHF. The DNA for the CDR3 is TGTGCCAGCAGCAGCGGGACAGCCGCTAATCAGCCCCAGCATTTT.

CDR3 nucleotide sequence: TGTGCCAGCAGCTTATTAGCCAGCCTGAACACTGAAGCTTTCTTT. Protein product: CASSLLASLNTEAFF. The V call is TRBV11-1, the J call TRBJ1-1; D remains unclear. Per the germline V gene, CDR1 is SGHAT and CDR2 is FQDESV (reference sequence). Trimming cost V 2 bases and J 0 bases, with 10 bases left between them. This CDR3 is 15 amino acids long.

CDR3 region: CASSLGLAVGEQYF. The CDR3, as DNA: TGTGCCAGCAGTTTAGGACTAGCGGTGGGGGAGCAGTACTTC. The chain joins TRBV28 to TRBJ2-7; 10 bases are shared with TRBD2. V gave up 2 bases and J gave up 7 bases; unmatched junction bases: 5. The CDR3 totals 14 residues. The germline V gene has CDR1 MDHEN and CDR2 SYDVKM.

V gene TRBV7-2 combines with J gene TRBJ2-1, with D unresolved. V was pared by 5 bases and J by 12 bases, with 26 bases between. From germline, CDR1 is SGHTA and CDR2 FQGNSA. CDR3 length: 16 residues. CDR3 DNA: TGTGCCAGCAGCGCGTCTGGAATCGGACCGACGGCTTGGCAGTTCTTC. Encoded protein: CASSASGIGPTAWQFF. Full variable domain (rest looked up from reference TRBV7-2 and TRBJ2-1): GAGVSQSPSNKVTEKGKDVELRCDPISGHTALYWYRQSLGQGLEFLIYFQGNSAPDKSGLPSDRFSAERTGGSVSTLTIQRTQQEDSAVYLCASSASGIGPTAWQFFGPGTRLTVL.

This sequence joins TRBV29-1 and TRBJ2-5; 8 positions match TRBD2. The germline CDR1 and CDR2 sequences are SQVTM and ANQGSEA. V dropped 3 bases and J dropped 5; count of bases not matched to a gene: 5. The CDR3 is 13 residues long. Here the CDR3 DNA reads TGCAGCGTTGACGGGACTAGGAGGGAGACCCAGTACTTC. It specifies CSVDGTRRETQYF.

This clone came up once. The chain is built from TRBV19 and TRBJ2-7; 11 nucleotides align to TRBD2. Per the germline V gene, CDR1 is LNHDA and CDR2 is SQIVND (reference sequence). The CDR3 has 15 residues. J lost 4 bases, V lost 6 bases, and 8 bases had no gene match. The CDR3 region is CASRRTSGSEYEQYF. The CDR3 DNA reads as TGTGCCAGTAGGAGAACTAGCGGGAGTGAGTACGAGCAGTACTTC.

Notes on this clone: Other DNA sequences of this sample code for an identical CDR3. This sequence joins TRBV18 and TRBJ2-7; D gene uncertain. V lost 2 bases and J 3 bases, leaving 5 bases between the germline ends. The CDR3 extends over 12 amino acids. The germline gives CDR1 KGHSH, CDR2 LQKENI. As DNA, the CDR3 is TGTGCCAGCTCACCAGAAGGCTACGAGCAGTACTTC. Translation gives CASSPEGYEQYF.

CDR3 protein: CASRQDRGFEAFF. Written as DNA, the CDR3 is TGCGCCAGCAGGCAGGACAGGGGCTTTGAAGCTTTCTTT. The chain recombines TRBV5-1 with TRBJ1-1; TRBD1 matches at 9 bases. The J segment lost 7 bases and the V segment lost 5 bases, leaving 6 bases of the junction unmatched. Germline lookup yields CDR1 SGHRS and CDR2 YFSETQ. The CDR3 is 13 amino acids.

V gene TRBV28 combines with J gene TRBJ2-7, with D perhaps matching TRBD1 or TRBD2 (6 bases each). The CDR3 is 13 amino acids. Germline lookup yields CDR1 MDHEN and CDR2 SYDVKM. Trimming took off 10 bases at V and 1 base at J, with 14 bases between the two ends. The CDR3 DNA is TGTGCCACCCTTAGGGGGGAGTCCTACGAGCAGTACTTC. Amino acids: CATLRGESYEQYF.

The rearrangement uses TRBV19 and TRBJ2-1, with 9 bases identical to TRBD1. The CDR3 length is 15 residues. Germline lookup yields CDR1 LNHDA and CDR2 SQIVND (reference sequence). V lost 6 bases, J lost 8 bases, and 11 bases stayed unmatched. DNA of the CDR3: TGTGCCAGTAGGGGGGTGGGACAGGGTACGGATGAGCAGTTCTTC. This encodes CASRGVGQGTDEQFF.

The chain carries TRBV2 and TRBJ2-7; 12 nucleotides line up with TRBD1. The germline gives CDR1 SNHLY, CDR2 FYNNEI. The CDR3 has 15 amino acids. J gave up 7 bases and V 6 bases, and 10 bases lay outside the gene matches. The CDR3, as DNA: TGTGCCAGCAGAGACCCGGGACAGGGGGCGTGGGAGCAGTACTTC. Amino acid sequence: CASRDPGQGAWEQYF.

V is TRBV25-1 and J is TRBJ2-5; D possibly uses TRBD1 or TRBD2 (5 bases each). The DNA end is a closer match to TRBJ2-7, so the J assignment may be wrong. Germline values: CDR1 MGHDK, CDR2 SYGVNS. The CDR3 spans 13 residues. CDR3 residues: CASSRDVPYEQYF. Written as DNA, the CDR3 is TGTGCCAGCAGCCGGGACGTCCCCTACGAGCAGTACTTC.

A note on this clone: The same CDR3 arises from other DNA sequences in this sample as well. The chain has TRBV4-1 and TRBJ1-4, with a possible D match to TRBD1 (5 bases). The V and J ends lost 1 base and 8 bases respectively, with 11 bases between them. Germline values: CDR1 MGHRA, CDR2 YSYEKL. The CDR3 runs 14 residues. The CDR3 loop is CASSQGQGREKLFF. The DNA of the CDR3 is TGCGCCAGCAGCCAAGGGCAGGGTCGCGAAAAACTGTTTTTT.

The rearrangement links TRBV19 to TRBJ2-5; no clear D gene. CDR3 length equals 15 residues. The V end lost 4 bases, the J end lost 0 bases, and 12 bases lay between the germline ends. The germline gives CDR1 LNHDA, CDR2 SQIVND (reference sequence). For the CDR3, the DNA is TGTGCCAGTAGTAGAGGCCCAACGTACCAAGAGACCCAGTACTTC. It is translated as CASSRGPTYQETQYF.

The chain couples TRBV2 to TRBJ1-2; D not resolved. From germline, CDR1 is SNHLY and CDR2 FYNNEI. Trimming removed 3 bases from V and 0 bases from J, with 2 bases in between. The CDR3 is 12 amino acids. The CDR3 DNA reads TGTGCCAGCAGTGACGCTAACTATGGCTACACCTTC. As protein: CASSDANYGYTF.

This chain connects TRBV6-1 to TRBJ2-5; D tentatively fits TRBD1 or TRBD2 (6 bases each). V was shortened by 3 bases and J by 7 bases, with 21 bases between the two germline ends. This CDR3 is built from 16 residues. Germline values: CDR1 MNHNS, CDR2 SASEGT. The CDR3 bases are TGTGCCAGCAGTGACTTAGGGGGGCCCCTTCGCGGGACCCAGTACTTC. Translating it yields CASSDLGGPLRGTQYF.

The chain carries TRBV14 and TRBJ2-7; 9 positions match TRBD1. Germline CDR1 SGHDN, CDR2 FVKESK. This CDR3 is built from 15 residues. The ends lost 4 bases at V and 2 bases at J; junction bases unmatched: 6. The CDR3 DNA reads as TGTGCCAGCAGCCGCGGGACAGGGAGTCCCTACGAGCAGTACTTC. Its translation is CASSRGTGSPYEQYF. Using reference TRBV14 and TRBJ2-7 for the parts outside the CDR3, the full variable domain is EAGVTQFPSHSVIEKGQTVTLRCDPISGHDNLYWYRRVMGKEIKFLLHFVKESKQDESGMPNNRFLAERTGGTYSTLKVQPAELEDSGVYFCASSRGTGSPYEQYFGPGTRLTVT.

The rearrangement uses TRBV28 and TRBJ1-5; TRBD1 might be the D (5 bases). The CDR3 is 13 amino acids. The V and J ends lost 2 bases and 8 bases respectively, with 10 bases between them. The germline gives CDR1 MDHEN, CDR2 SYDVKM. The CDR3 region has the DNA TGTGCCAGCAGTTTAGAGGGGTTGGAGCCCCAGCATTTT. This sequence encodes CASSLEGLEPQHF.

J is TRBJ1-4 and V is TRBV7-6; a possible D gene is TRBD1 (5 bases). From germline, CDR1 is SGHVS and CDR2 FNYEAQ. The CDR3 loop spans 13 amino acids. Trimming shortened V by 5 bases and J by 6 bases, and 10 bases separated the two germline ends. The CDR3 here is CASSPRDYEKLFF. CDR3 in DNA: TGTGCCAGCAGCCCGCGGGACTATGAAAAACTGTTTTTT. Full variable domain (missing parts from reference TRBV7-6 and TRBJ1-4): GAGVSQSPRYKVTKRGQDVALRCDPISGHVSLYWYRQALGQGPEFLTYFNYEAQQDKSGLPNDRFSAERPEGSISTLTIQRTEQRDSAMYRCASSPRDYEKLFFGSGTQLSVL.

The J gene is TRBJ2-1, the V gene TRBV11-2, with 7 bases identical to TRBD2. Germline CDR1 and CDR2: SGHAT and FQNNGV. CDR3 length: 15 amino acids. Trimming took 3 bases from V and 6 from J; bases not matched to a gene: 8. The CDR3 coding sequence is TGTGCCAGCAGCTTGGAGATAGCGGGTCTCAATGAGCAGTTCTTC. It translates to CASSLEIAGLNEQFF.

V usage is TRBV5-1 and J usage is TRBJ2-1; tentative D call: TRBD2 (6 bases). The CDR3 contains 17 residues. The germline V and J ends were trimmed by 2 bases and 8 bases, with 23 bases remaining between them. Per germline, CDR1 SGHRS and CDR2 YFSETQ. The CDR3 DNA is TGCGCCAGCAGCTTCCAACCGGGCGGGGACCCTCCTGATGAGCAGTTCTTC. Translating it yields CASSFQPGGDPPDEQFF.

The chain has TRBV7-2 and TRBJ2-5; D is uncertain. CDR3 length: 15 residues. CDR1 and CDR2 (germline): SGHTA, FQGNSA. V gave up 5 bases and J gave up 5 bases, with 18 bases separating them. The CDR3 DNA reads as TGTGCCAGCAGCCCAAGAATCTGGGGTGGGGAGACCCAGTACTTC. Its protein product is CASSPRIWGGETQYF.

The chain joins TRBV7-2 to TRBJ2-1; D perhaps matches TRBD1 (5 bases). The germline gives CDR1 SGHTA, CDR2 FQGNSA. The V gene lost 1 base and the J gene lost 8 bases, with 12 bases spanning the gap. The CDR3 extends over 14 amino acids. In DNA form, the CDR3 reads TGTGCCAGCAGCTTAGTTCCCACCAGGGATGAGCAGTTCTTC. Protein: CASSLVPTRDEQFF.

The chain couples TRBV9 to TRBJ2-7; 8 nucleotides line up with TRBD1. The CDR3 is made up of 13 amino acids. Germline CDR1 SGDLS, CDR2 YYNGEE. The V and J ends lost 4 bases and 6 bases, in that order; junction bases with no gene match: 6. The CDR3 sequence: CASSPRQGTEQYF. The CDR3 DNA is TGTGCCAGCAGCCCAAGACAGGGGACCGAGCAGTACTTC.

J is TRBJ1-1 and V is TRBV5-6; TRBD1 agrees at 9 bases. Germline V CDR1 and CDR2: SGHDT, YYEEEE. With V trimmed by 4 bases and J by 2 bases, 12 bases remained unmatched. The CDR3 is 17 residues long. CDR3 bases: TGTGCCAGCAGCCCGGACAGGGGCGCCCTATACAACACTGAAGCTTTCTTT. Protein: CASSPDRGALYNTEAFF.